The T cell receptor (beta chain) under discussion was sequenced for a study of T cell responses to AZD1222 COVID-19 vaccine. The length of the CDR3 is 15 residues. The V end was cut by 2 bases, the J end by 8 bases, with 18 bases between. The germline V gene has CDR1 LGHDT and CDR2 YNNKEL (reference sequence). The repertoire was sequenced with immunoSEQ multiplex PCR; TCRdb's copy has only in-frame clones and lacks some. The table shows about 56,000 clones, with roughly 85% occurring only once. A remark on this clone: Its matching antigen is unknown.

Study conclusions and caveats: A reported finding is that nearly half of spike-specific TCRs target unmutated variant regions.

The sample consisted of peripheral blood, taken on day 0 of AZD1222 vaccination. The clonotype originates from an adult in good health. The genes are TRBV3-1 (or the pseudogene TRBV3-2) and TRBJ1-2; no reliable D call. Written as DNA, the CDR3 is TGTGCCAGCAGCCAAAGACCGAACCCTATAAGGGGCTACACCTTC. It encodes CASSQRPNPIRGYTF.